What follows describes a single T cell receptor (beta chain). Antigen unknown. The sample is drawn from a study of cytomegalovirus exposure and HLA in healthy donors. Researchers ran the PCR with 60 Vbeta and 13 Jbeta primers. Here immunoSEQ multiplex PCR was the method, and the copy in TCRdb shows in-frame clones only, minus some. The table has 90,000 or so clones, 60% to 80% seen once. With 5 bases clipped from V and 3 bases from J, the junction kept 6 bases outside the gene matches. Per the germline V gene, CDR1 is SGHTA and CDR2 is FQGTGA. The CDR3 is made up of 16 amino acids. Overall study results and limits: Near-uniform donor sequencing depth was presumed by presence/absence analyses. When a later analysis was performed, an Asian-associated ancestry cluster reportedly had fewer N-insertions than the 666-donor mean. Within an earlier analysis, most TCR beta V segments proved productive either about 87% or about 30% of the time.

This sequence was found in a female donor in good health and CMV-seronegative. This rearrangement joins TRBV7-3 to TRBJ2-2; 10 bases align to TRBD2. Sample: PBMCs. As DNA, the CDR3 is TGTGCCAGCAGCGCGGTAGCGGGGGGTCACACCGGGGAGCTGTTTTTT. Its translation: CASSAVAGGHTGELFF.